These 18 T cell receptor beta chains came from one sample sequenced in a study of CD8+ T cells in alopecia areata. RNA extraction was followed by reverse transcription into cDNA, which acted as the sequencing template. Repertoires were generated with immunoSEQ multiplex PCR, while TCRdb's copy carries only in-frame clones and drops some. The data show over 85,000 clones, under 45% seen once. Sequenced input: CD4+ T cells sorted from blood. Source of these receptors: a human donor with alopecia areata.

This clone was seen only a few times. This chain links TRBV7-2 with TRBJ2-1; 8 nucleotides line up with TRBD2. V trimming: 6 bases; J trimming: 2 bases; junction bases outside the gene matches: 3. The germline V gene has CDR1 SGHTA and CDR2 FQGNSA. The CDR3 has 14 amino acids. The CDR3 DNA sequence: TGTGCCAGCAGTCCGGGACTAGCCTACAATGAGCAGTTCTTC. This gives the protein CASSPGLAYNEQFF.

Only a few counts were recorded for this clone. V and J are TRBV30 and TRBJ1-3, with D possibly being TRBD1 (5 bases). With 4 bases removed from V and 2 bases from J, the gap between germline ends came to 15 bases. CDR1 GTSNPN and CDR2 SVGIG come from the germline V gene (reference sequence). The CDR3 extends over 15 amino acids. DNA of the CDR3: TGTGCCTGGACCCATCAGGGAATGGCTGGAAACACCATATATTTT. Protein product: CAWTHQGMAGNTIYF.

This clone was seen only a few times. This chain uses TRBV21-1 with TRBJ2-7; the table calls TRBD1, which could not be checked here. TRBV21-1 is listed as a pseudogene. The CDR3 runs 12 residues. CDR3 nucleotides: TGTGCCAGCAGGACAGGGTTAGCCGAGCAGTACTTC. Its translation is CASRTGLAEQYF.

The genes are TRBV30 and TRBJ1-6; D is unclear. The length of the CDR3 is 15 residues. With 0 bases removed from V and 3 bases from J, the gap between germline ends came to 9 bases. Germline V gives CDR1 GTSNPN, CDR2 SVGIG (reference sequence). The CDR3 reads CAWSVAGFYNSPLHF. CDR3 DNA: TGTGCCTGGAGTGTCGCGGGATTCTATAATTCACCCCTCCACTTT. The entire variable domain, with the rest obtained from reference TRBV30 and TRBJ1-6, is as follows: SQTIHQWPATLVQPVGSPLSLECTVEGTSNPNLYWYRQAAGRGLQLLFYSVGIGQISSEVPQNLSASRPQDRQFILSSKKLLLSDSGFYLCAWSVAGFYNSPLHFGNGTRLTVT.

This clone was detected only a few times. The CDR3 coding sequence is TGCAGCCTCGGCGAGGTGGGCTATGGCTACACCTTC. Translated, it gives CSLGEVGYGYTF. The chain recombines TRBV29-1 with TRBJ1-2; D unclear. The V gene lost 8 bases and the J gene lost 4 bases, with 14 bases spanning the gap. CDR1 is SQVTM, CDR2 ANQGSEA, per germline. The CDR3 loop spans 12 amino acids.

This chain connects TRBV29-1 to TRBJ2-3, with 13 nucleotides matching TRBD2. Germline assignment: CDR1 SQVTM and CDR2 ANQGSEA. V shed 3 bases and J 0 bases; nucleotides not matched to a gene: 9. This CDR3 comprises 18 residues. The CDR3 sequence is CSVDGTSGNSYSTDTQYF. The CDR3 DNA reads as TGCAGCGTTGATGGGACTAGCGGGAACAGCTATAGCACAGATACGCAGTATTTT.

The V and J genes are TRBV30 and TRBJ1-2, with unresolved D. Per germline, CDR1 GTSNPN and CDR2 SVGIG (reference sequence). V was shortened by 0 bases and J by 8 bases, with 7 bases between the two germline ends. The CDR3 length is 11 residues. In nucleotides, the CDR3 is TGTGCCTGGAGTGTAATAAGGGGCTACACCTTC. Translation: CAWSVIRGYTF.

The genes are TRBV29-1 and TRBJ2-7, with D unclear. Trimming shortened V by 7 bases and J by 1 base, and 8 bases separated the two germline ends. CDR3 length equals 11 residues. Germline V gene sequence: CDR1 SQVTM, CDR2 ANQGSEA. The CDR3 sequence is CSATESYEQYF. The CDR3 DNA is TGCAGCGCCACAGAGTCCTACGAGCAGTACTTC.

This clone was seen only a few times. This chain uses TRBV28 with TRBJ2-7; 8 nucleotides align to TRBD2. Germline V gene data show CDR1 as MDHEN and CDR2 as SYDVKM. The CDR3 is 17 amino acids. After removal of 5 bases from V and 4 bases from J, the junction contained 16 bases not matched to a gene. CDR3 nucleotides: TGTGCCAGCAGTCCCCCGGGGGTAGCGGGACGCTCGTACGAGCAGTACTTC. Its translation is CASSPPGVAGRSYEQYF. Full variable domain (outside the CDR3, taken from reference TRBV28 and TRBJ2-7): DVKVTQSSRYLVKRTGEKVFLECVQDMDHENMFWYRQDPGLGLRLIYFSYDVKMKEKGDIPEGYSVSREKKERFSLILESASTNQTSMYLCASSPPGVAGRSYEQYFGPGTRLTVT.

The rearrangement links TRBV29-1 to TRBJ2-4; TRBD1 aligns across 8 bases. The CDR3 is made up of 13 amino acids. Germline V gene data show CDR1 as SQVTM and CDR2 as ANQGSEA. V trimming: 7 bases; J trimming: 5 bases; junction bases outside the gene matches: 7. The CDR3 reads CSDARGQENIQYF. The CDR3 nucleotides are TGCAGCGATGCCCGGGGACAGGAAAACATTCAGTACTTC.

The chain uses TRBV5-1 and TRBJ1-6; the D gene is possibly TRBD1 (6 bases). Germline V gene lookup returns CDR1 SGHRS and CDR2 YFSETQ. The CDR3 loop spans 16 amino acids. V was clipped by 0 bases and J by 10 bases, with 17 bases between them. The CDR3 DNA is TGCGCCAGCAGCTTGGTAGCGTTGTCGGGGGCATCACCCCTCCACTTT. It yields the protein CASSLVALSGASPLHF.

The chain uses TRBV30 and TRBJ2-3; TRBD2 matches 8 bases. CDR3 length: 14 residues. V shed 4 bases, J shed 1 base, and the junction held 4 bases outside the gene matches. The germline V gene has CDR1 GTSNPN and CDR2 SVGIG (reference sequence). The CDR3 is CAWKAGVGTDTQYF. In nucleotides, the CDR3 is TGTGCCTGGAAAGCGGGAGTGGGCACAGATACGCAGTATTTT.

DNA of the CDR3: TGCGCCAGCAGCCAAGATCGGTCGGCGGTAGAGACCCAGTACTTC. Its protein is CASSQDRSAVETQYF. The V call is TRBV4-3, the J call TRBJ2-5; D uncertain. The CDR3 is made up of 15 amino acids. Germline V gene lookup returns CDR1 LGHNA and CDR2 YSLEER. V was shortened by 0 bases and J by 4 bases, with 12 bases between the two germline ends.

The chain has TRBV29-1 and TRBJ1-5; the match to TRBD1 covers 7 bases. This CDR3 spans 14 amino acids. CDR1 is SQVTM and CDR2 is ANQGSEA in the germline V gene. Trimming at V came to 6 bases and at J to 2 bases, leaving 7 bases not matched to a gene. CDR3 nucleotide sequence: TGCAGCGTGACCCAGGGGGGGGGCAATCAGCCCCAGCATTTT. Its translation is CSVTQGGGNQPQHF.

The chain uses TRBV30 and TRBJ1-2; no reliable D call. The V end lost 0 bases, the J end lost 2 bases, and 13 bases lay between the germline ends. CDR1 and CDR2 (germline): GTSNPN, SVGIG (reference sequence). This CDR3 has 15 residues. CDR3: CAWSVVGWSNYGYTF. CDR3 nucleotide sequence: TGTGCCTGGAGTGTAGTAGGTTGGTCGAACTATGGCTACACCTTC.

This clone has only a few counts. The V gene is TRBV6-6, the J gene TRBJ2-7; D not resolved. The CDR3 runs 12 residues. Germline CDR1 and CDR2: MNHNY and SVGAGI (reference sequence). Deletions cut 6 bases from V and 3 bases from J, with 9 bases between. CDR3: CASRAESYEQYF. CDR3 DNA: TGTGCCAGCAGGGCCGAGAGCTACGAGCAGTACTTC.

The V and J genes are TRBV29-1 and TRBJ1-1; 9 bases agree with TRBD1. CDR1 and CDR2 from the germline V gene are SQVTM and ANQGSEA. The CDR3 extends over 13 amino acids. The CDR3 DNA reads as TGCAGTTCAAGACAGGGGGGAGACACTGAAGCTTTCTTT. The encoded protein is CSSRQGGDTEAFF.

This clone was recorded only once. The CDR3 bases are TGCAGCGTTGAAGATCTTCAGCACGGAGCTTTCTTT. It translates to CSVEDLQHGAFF. This chain links TRBV29-1 with TRBJ1-1; D gene uncertain. CDR3 size: 12 residues. V shed 0 bases and J shed 10 bases, with 12 bases lying between them. Looked up from germline, CDR1 is SQVTM and CDR2 is ANQGSEA.